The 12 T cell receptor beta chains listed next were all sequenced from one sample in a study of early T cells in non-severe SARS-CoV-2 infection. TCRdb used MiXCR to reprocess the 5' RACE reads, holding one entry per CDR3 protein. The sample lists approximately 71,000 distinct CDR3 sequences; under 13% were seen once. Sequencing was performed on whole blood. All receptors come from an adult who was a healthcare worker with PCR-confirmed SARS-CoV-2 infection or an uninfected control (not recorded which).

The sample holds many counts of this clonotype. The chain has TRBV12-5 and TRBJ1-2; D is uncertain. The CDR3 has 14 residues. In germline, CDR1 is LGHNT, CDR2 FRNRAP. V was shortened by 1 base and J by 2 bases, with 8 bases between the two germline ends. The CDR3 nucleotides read TGTGCTAGTGGTTTGGCAGGATTCAACTATGGCTACACCTTC. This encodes CASGLAGFNYGYTF.

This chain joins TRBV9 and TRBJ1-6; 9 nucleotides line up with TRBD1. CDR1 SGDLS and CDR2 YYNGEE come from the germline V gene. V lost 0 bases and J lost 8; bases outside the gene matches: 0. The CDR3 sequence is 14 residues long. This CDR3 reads CASSVGQGDSPLHF. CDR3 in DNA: TGTGCCAGCAGCGTAGGACAGGGGGATTCACCCCTCCACTTT. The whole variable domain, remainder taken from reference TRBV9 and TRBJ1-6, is DSGVTQTPKHLITATGQRVTLRCSPRSGDLSVYWYQQSLDQGLQFLIQYYNGEERAKGNILERFSAQQFPDLHSELNLSSLELGDSALYFCASSVGQGDSPLHFGNGTRLTVT.

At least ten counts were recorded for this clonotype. The CDR3 spells CASSLTGGLLGYTF. Written as DNA, the CDR3 is TGTGCCAGCAGTTTAACAGGGGGCCTCCTGGGCTACACCTTC. The chain uses TRBV28 and TRBJ1-2; 9 nucleotides line up with TRBD1. V shed 2 bases and J 8 bases; nucleotides not matched to a gene: 6. The germline CDR1 and CDR2 sequences are MDHEN and SYDVKM. The CDR3 runs 14 residues.

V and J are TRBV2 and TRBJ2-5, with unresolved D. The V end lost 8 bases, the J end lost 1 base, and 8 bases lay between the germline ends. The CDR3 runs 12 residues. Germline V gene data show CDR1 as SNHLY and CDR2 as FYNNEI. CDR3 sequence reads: CASSYSQETQYF. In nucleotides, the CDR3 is TGTGCCAGCTCGTACAGCCAAGAGACCCAGTACTTC. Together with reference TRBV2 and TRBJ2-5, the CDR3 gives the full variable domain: EPEVTQTPSHQVTQMGQEVILRCVPISNHLYFYWYRQILGQKVEFLVSFYNNEISEKSEIFDDQFSVERPDGSNFTLKIRSTKLEDSAMYFCASSYSQETQYFGPGTRLLVL.

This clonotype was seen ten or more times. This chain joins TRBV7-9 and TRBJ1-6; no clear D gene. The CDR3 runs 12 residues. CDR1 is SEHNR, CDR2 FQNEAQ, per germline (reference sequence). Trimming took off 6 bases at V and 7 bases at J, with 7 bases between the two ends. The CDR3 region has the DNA TGTGCCAGCAGGGACCCCAATTCACCCCTCCACTTT. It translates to CASRDPNSPLHF.

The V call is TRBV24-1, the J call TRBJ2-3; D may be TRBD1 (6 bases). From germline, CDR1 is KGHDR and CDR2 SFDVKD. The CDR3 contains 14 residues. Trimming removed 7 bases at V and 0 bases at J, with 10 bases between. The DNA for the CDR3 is TGTGCCACCAGCCGGGACAAAAGCACAGATACGCAGTATTTT. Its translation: CATSRDKSTDTQYF.

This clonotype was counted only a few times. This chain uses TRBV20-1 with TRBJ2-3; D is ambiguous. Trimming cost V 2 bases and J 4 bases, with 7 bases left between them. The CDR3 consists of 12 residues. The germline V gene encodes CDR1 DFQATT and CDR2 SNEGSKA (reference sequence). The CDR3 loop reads CSARRTSDTQYF. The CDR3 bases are TGCAGTGCTAGACGTACCTCAGATACGCAGTATTTT.

CDR3 in amino acids: CATRSGTTNYGYTF. In nucleotides, the CDR3 is TGTGCCACCAGGTCCGGGACAACCAACTATGGCTACACCTTC. The chain links TRBV15 to TRBJ1-2, with D perhaps matching TRBD1 (6 bases). V was trimmed by 6 bases and J by 2 bases, leaving 13 bases between them. The CDR3 sequence is 14 residues long. The germline CDR1 and CDR2 sequences are LNHNV and YYDKDF (reference sequence).

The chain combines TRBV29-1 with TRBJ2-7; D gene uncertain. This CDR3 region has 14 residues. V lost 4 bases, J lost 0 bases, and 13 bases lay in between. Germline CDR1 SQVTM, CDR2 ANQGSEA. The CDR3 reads CSVAWTPSSYEQYF. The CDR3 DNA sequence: TGCAGCGTTGCCTGGACGCCGAGCTCCTACGAGCAGTACTTC.

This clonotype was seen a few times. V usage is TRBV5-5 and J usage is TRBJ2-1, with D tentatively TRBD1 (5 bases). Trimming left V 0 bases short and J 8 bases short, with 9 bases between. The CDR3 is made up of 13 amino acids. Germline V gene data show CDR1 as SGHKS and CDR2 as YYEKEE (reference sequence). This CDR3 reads CASSLGQGYEQFF. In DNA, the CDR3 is TGTGCCAGCAGCTTGGGGCAGGGTTATGAGCAGTTCTTC.

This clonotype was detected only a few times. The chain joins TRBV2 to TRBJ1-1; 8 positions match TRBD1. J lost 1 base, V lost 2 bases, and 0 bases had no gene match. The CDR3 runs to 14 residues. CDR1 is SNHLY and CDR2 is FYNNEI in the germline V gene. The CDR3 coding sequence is TGTGCCAGCAGTGAACAGGGGGCGAACACTGAAGCTTTCTTT. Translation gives CASSEQGANTEAFF.

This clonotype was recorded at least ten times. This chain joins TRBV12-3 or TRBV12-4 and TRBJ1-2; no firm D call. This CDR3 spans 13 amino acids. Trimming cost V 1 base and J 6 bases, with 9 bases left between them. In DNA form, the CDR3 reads TGTGCCAGCAGTTTAGGGGCCAGAGATGGCTACACCTTC. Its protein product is CASSLGARDGYTF.